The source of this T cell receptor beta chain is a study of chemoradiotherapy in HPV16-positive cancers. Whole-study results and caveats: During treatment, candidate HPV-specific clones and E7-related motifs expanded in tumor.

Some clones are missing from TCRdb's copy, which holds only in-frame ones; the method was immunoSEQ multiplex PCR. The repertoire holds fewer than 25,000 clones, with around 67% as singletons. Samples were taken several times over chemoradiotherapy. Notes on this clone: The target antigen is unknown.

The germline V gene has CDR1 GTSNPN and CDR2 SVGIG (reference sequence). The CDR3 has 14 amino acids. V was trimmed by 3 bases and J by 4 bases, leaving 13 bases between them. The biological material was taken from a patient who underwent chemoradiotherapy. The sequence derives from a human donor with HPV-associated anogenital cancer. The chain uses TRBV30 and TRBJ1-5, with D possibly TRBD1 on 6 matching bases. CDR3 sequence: CAWSVDRMNQPQHF. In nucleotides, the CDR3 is TGTGCCTGGAGCGTGGACAGAATGAATCAGCCCCAGCATTTT.